This TCR beta chain was captured by sequencing in a study of cytomegalovirus exposure and HLA in healthy donors. Study-level findings and limits: TCR beta sequences numbering around 15,000 were associated with HLA alleles at 0.05 false discovery rate in a later analysis.

Germline V gene lookup returns CDR1 WNHNN and CDR2 SYGVQD (reference sequence). V lost 3 bases and J lost 2, with 8 bases in between. This CDR3 is 15 amino acids long. PCR involved 60 Vbeta and 13 Jbeta primers. Data came from immunoSEQ multiplex PCR; TCRdb stores just in-frame clones and leaves some out. The data hold about 150,000 clones, with more than 65% observed a single time. On this clone itself: Its antigen is not identified.

The origin of this receptor is a man between 45 and 60 years old in good health and CMV-seropositive. This rearrangement joins TRBV10-1 to TRBJ2-6; D is perhaps TRBD1 (6 bases). The sample comprised PBMCs. As DNA, the CDR3 is TGCGCCAGCAGTGAAACAGGGACTGGGGCCAACGTCCTGACTTTC. Protein product: CASSETGTGANVLTF.